These 21 T cell receptor beta chains were all obtained from the same sample, sequenced in a study of shared clonotypes between healthy human individuals. The repertoire was sequenced with immunoSEQ multiplex PCR; TCRdb's copy has only in-frame clones and lacks some. The data show fewer than 600,000 clones, with roughly four fifths seen just once and approximately 12% held by the top ten. Sequencing input: PBMCs. The origin of the receptors is a middle-aged woman in good health. Some clones in this sample may be carry-over from other donors' samples.

This clone was observed many times. V and J are TRBV5-1 and TRBJ2-4; 9 bases are a match to TRBD1. Germline-derived CDR1 and CDR2 are SGHRS and YFSETQ. This CDR3 is built from 14 residues. J was trimmed by 8 bases and V by 2 bases; bases with no gene match: 5. The CDR3 loop reads CASSLTGGSDIQYF. The CDR3 nucleotides are TGCGCCAGCAGCTTAACAGGGGGCTCGGACATTCAGTACTTC.

The chain links TRBV15 to TRBJ2-7, with a weak D call TRBD2 (6 bases). The CDR3 is made up of 16 amino acids. Germline V gives CDR1 LNHNV, CDR2 YYDKDF (reference sequence). Trimming removed 1 base from V and 7 bases from J, with 20 bases in between. This CDR3 is CATSRAGGVLGVEQYF. The DNA for the CDR3 is TGTGCCACCAGCAGAGCCGGAGGGGTTTTGGGGGTTGAGCAGTACTTC.

The chain recombines TRBV15 with TRBJ2-1; 7 nucleotides agree with TRBD1. The germline gives CDR1 LNHNV, CDR2 YYDKDF (reference sequence). Trimming took 4 bases from V and 4 from J; bases not matched to a gene: 4. The CDR3 sequence is 14 residues long. The CDR3 protein is CATSKGTVYNEQFF. DNA for the CDR3: TGTGCCACCAGCAAAGGGACAGTTTACAATGAGCAGTTCTTC.

CDR3 in amino acids: CASSYKQGVTGELFF. CDR3 sequence (DNA): TGTGCCAGCAGTTACAAACAGGGGGTCACCGGGGAGCTGTTTTTT. V usage is TRBV6-5 and J usage is TRBJ2-2; 8 positions match TRBD1. The germline gives CDR1 MNHEY, CDR2 SVGAGI. This CDR3 is 15 amino acids long. V trimming: 2 bases; J trimming: 4 bases; junction bases outside the gene matches: 3.

Regarding this clone: This likely stems from a read error, as it lies one base from a far larger clone. Other DNA sequences in the sample encode the same CDR3. This sequence joins TRBV30 and TRBJ2-7, with no clear D. Germline CDR1 is GTSNPN and CDR2 is SVGIG (reference sequence). This CDR3 is 9 amino acids long. Trimming took off 7 bases at V and 9 bases at J, with 10 bases between the two ends. CDR3 nucleotide sequence: TGTGCCTTCCGTGATGTGCAGTACTTC. This translates into CAFRDVQYF.

The chain links TRBV28 to TRBJ2-1; 7 bases match TRBD2. Trimming at V came to 7 bases and at J to 5 bases, leaving 17 bases not matched to a gene. Germline V gene lookup returns CDR1 MDHEN and CDR2 SYDVKM. The CDR3 extends over 17 amino acids. CDR3 nucleotides: TGTGCCAGCATTCCGCGCCTTGCGGGAGAGGAGAACAATGAGCAGTTCTTC. Residues: CASIPRLAGEENNEQFF.

The rearrangement links TRBV15 to TRBJ1-2; 9 nucleotides agree with TRBD1. CDR1 LNHNV and CDR2 YYDKDF come from the germline V gene (reference sequence). Trimming took 3 bases from V and 8 from J; bases not matched to a gene: 10. The CDR3 sequence is 15 residues long. CDR3 bases: TGTGCCACCAGCAGTCCCCCGGGACAGGGTGGAGGCTACACCTTC. Translating gives CATSSPPGQGGGYTF.

V is TRBV4-2 and J is TRBJ2-7; 9 bases line up with TRBD2. Germline CDR1 reads LGHNA; CDR2 reads YNFKEQ. The CDR3 length is 14 residues. The J segment lost 4 bases and the V segment lost 7 bases, leaving 8 bases of the junction unmatched. In nucleotides, the CDR3 is TGTGCCAGCAACGAAGATAGCGGGAGTTACGAGCAGTACTTC. Protein product: CASNEDSGSYEQYF.

In this sample, this clone turned up once. The gene calls are TRBV4-1 and TRBJ1-4; D is unclear. Germline-derived CDR1 and CDR2 are MGHRA and YSYEKL. The V gene lost 0 bases and the J gene lost 10 bases, with 18 bases spanning the gap. This CDR3 is built from 16 residues. For the CDR3, the DNA is TGCGCCAGCAGCCAAGAGGTGGTAGTTACCACGGGAAAACTGTTTTTT. This encodes CASSQEVVVTTGKLFF.

J is TRBJ2-1 and V is TRBV5-1; 7 bases match TRBD1. V lost 4 bases and J lost 4; bases outside the gene matches: 11. Germline CDR1 is SGHRS and CDR2 is YFSETQ. The CDR3 has 16 residues. In DNA, the CDR3 is TGCGCCAGCAGCCGGACAGGACGCGAGCCTTACAATGAGCAGTTCTTC. This encodes CASSRTGREPYNEQFF.

The CDR3 region is CASSRTGGGEKLFF. DNA of the CDR3: TGTGCCAGTAGTCGCACAGGTGGAGGTGAAAAACTGTTTTTT. The chain uses TRBV19 and TRBJ1-4, with D perhaps matching TRBD1 (5 bases). Germline CDR1 is LNHDA and CDR2 is SQIVND (reference sequence). This CDR3 spans 14 amino acids. The V end lost 5 bases, the J end lost 7 bases, and 14 bases lay between the germline ends. Variable domain in full (rest from reference TRBV19 and TRBJ1-4): DGGITQSPKYLFRKEGQNVTLSCEQNLNHDAMYWYRQDPGQGLRLIYYSQIVNDFQKGDIAEGYSVSREKKESFPLTVTSAQKNPTAFYLCASSRTGGGEKLFFGSGTQLSVL.

In this sample, this clone turned up once. The rearrangement uses TRBV9 and TRBJ1-4, with 10 bases matching TRBD1. The ends lost 8 bases at V and 0 bases at J; junction bases unmatched: 7. Germline-derived CDR1 and CDR2 are SGDLS and YYNGEE. The CDR3 runs 16 residues. Here the CDR3 reads CASGTGALATNEKLFF. CDR3 coding DNA: TGTGCCAGTGGGACAGGGGCACTTGCAACTAATGAAAAACTGTTTTTT.

This rearrangement joins TRBV11-2 to TRBJ1-2; 7 nucleotides align to TRBD1. CDR3 length equals 17 residues. Germline lookup yields CDR1 SGHAT and CDR2 FQNNGV. The junction had 17 bases not matched to a gene; V was cut back by 6 bases and J by 4 bases. Written as DNA, the CDR3 is TGTGCCAGCAGTATTCCAGGGGGTTTCATCCCTCTCTATGGCTACACCTTC. It translates to CASSIPGGFIPLYGYTF.

A single count supports this clone. The rearrangement joins TRBV4-3 to TRBJ2-3; tentatively, D is TRBD2 (6 bases). The CDR3 sequence is 15 residues long. V lost 4 bases, J lost 4 bases, and 15 bases lay in between. Germline CDR1 LGHNA, CDR2 YSLEER. CDR3 amino acids: CASSLSGGGPDTQYF. For the CDR3, the DNA is TGCGCCAGCAGCCTATCTGGGGGAGGCCCAGATACGCAGTATTTT.

The genes are TRBV5-8 and TRBJ2-1, with 8 positions matching TRBD1. The CDR3 totals 13 residues. The germline V gene has CDR1 SGHTS and CDR2 YDEGEE. With 7 bases clipped from V and 8 bases from J, the junction kept 8 bases outside the gene matches. For the CDR3, the DNA is TGTGCCAGCCTCAGGGGGCATGGCGATGAGCAGTTCTTC. Translation gives CASLRGHGDEQFF.

The CDR3 region has the DNA TGCGCCAGCAGCCCCGGGACAGGGGTCGAGGAGACCCAGTACTTC. Amino acids: CASSPGTGVEETQYF. The chain recombines TRBV4-3 with TRBJ2-5, with TRBD1 matching over 10 bases. Germline V gene sequence: CDR1 LGHNA, CDR2 YSLEER. V lost 4 bases and J lost 5; bases outside the gene matches: 7. The CDR3 is made up of 15 amino acids.

This clone was observed a few times. The rearrangement uses TRBV28 and TRBJ1-5; D might be TRBD1 (6 bases). The CDR3 totals 14 residues. V shed 3 bases and J shed 9 bases, with 15 bases lying between them. Germline V gene lookup returns CDR1 MDHEN and CDR2 SYDVKM. In nucleotides, the CDR3 is TGTGCCAGCAGTTTTGTTTCGGGGGGCCGGCCCCAGCATTTT. This translates into CASSFVSGGRPQHF.

This clone was found a few times. V is TRBV6-4 and J is TRBJ2-3; 11 bases are a match to TRBD2. CDR1 is MRHNA and CDR2 is SNTAGT in the germline V gene. Trimming cost V 2 bases and J 2 bases; bases outside gene matches: 3. CDR3 length: 16 residues. CDR3: CASSDTSGRHTDTQYF. The CDR3 DNA reads TGTGCCAGCAGTGACACTAGCGGGAGACACACAGATACGCAGTATTTT.

V gene TRBV5-8 combines with J gene TRBJ1-1, with D unclear. The CDR3 has 13 residues. CDR1 SGHTS and CDR2 YDEGEE come from the germline V gene. Trimming pared 3 bases from V and 11 bases from J, leaving 17 bases between. The CDR3 loop is CASSSILLSNAFF. In DNA, the CDR3 is TGTGCCAGCAGCTCGATCCTACTGAGCAATGCTTTCTTT.

The V and J genes are TRBV11-2 and TRBJ2-7; 10 bases agree with TRBD1. The germline V gene has CDR1 SGHAT and CDR2 FQNNGV. V dropped 3 bases and J dropped 5; count of bases not matched to a gene: 7. The CDR3 runs to 15 residues. CDR3 region: CASSLVGQGGNEQYF. The CDR3, as DNA: TGTGCCAGCAGCTTGGTAGGACAGGGGGGAAACGAGCAGTACTTC.

The CDR3 is CASSLATFAGGLYNEQFF. CDR3 DNA: TGTGCCAGCAGCTTGGCCACATTTGCGGGAGGCCTCTACAATGAGCAGTTCTTC. The chain has TRBV5-6 and TRBJ2-1, with 8 bases that match TRBD2. V was clipped by 0 bases and J by 3 bases; unmatched bases: 11. This CDR3 has 18 residues. CDR1 SGHDT and CDR2 YYEEEE come from the germline V gene.